The clone carrying this TCR beta chain has only a few counts. The data belong to a study of T-cell memory formation after mild COVID-19. This CDR3 contains 15 residues. V trimming: 5 bases; J trimming: 6 bases; junction bases outside the gene matches: 9. Each CDR3 protein is one row after TCRdb ran MiXCR on the 5' RACE reads. The sample has approximately 580,000 distinct CDR3 sequences; about 20% are singletons. The rearrangement uses TRBV12-3 or TRBV12-4 and TRBJ2-7; 11 nucleotides line up with TRBD1. The sequenced sample was PBMCs or a T cell subset sorted from them (not recorded which). The receptor comes from an adult woman who had mild COVID-19 (a few samples of this study predate the infection). Cell type and time point are not known. CDR3 region: CASSLGQGALAEQYF. CDR3 in DNA: TGTGCCAGCAGTCTCGGACAGGGGGCCCTTGCCGAGCAGTACTTC.